The 14 T cell receptor beta chains in this list originate from one sample, sequenced in a study of vaccination effects on CD4 cells after COVID-19. Produced via immunoSEQ multiplex PCR; TCRdb's table is partial and in-frame only. The table has over 25,000 clones, approximately 70% seen once; the top ten hold roughly 20%. Ahead of sequencing, the ViraFEST assay grew antigen-specific CD4+ T cells using viral peptide pools. Researchers isolated CD4+ T cells once 9 to 11 days of culture had elapsed. People in the vaccine group had not been infected with SARS-CoV-2 before, and their nucleocapsid antibodies were negative. These receptors lack a known antigen. Source: CD4+ T cells from PBMCs cultured with HCoV-NL63 spike peptides, taken before COVID-19 vaccination. The receptors stem from a human donor who received a COVID-19 vaccine.

The chain combines TRBV4-2 with TRBJ1-4; D possibly corresponds to TRBD1 (5 bases). CDR3 length: 13 amino acids. The germline V gene has CDR1 LGHNA and CDR2 YNFKEQ. The ends were cut back, 1 base at V and 5 bases at J, with 5 bases in the middle. The CDR3, as DNA: TGTGCCAGCAGCCAAGGACAGAATGAAAAACTGTTTTTT. This gives the protein CASSQGQNEKLFF.

V gene TRBV30 combines with J gene TRBJ2-7; D may correspond to TRBD1 or TRBD2 (6 bases each). The length of the CDR3 is 13 residues. Trimming removed 5 bases at V and 4 bases at J, with 15 bases between. In germline, CDR1 is GTSNPN, CDR2 SVGIG (reference sequence). The CDR3: CAWGGPAPYEQYF. For the CDR3, the DNA is TGTGCCTGGGGGGGGCCTGCTCCTTACGAGCAGTACTTC.

The chain joins TRBV7-2 to TRBJ2-1; 7 nucleotides align to TRBD2. V shed 4 bases and J 0 bases; nucleotides not matched to a gene: 12. CDR1 and CDR2 (germline): SGHTA, FQGNSA. This CDR3 is 18 amino acids long. The CDR3 sequence is CASSSQSGTTSSYNEQFF. CDR3 DNA: TGTGCCAGCAGCTCTCAATCCGGGACTACGAGCTCCTACAATGAGCAGTTCTTC.

This clone was observed once. V is TRBV14 and J is TRBJ1-2; 7 nucleotides line up with TRBD1. The CDR3 is 12 amino acids. V lost 6 bases to trimming and J lost 7 bases; unmatched junction nucleotides: 5. The germline V gene encodes CDR1 SGHDN and CDR2 FVKESK. CDR3 nucleotides: TGTGCCAGCAGTCCGACAGGGTTTGGCTACACCTTC. Residues: CASSPTGFGYTF.

This chain joins TRBV2 and TRBJ2-7; the D is unclear. This CDR3 is 12 amino acids long. Per germline, CDR1 SNHLY and CDR2 FYNNEI. Trimming took off 4 bases at V and 0 bases at J, with 4 bases between the two ends. The CDR3 DNA follows: TGTGCCAGCAGTGGGGACTCCTACGAGCAGTACTTC. Residues: CASSGDSYEQYF.

This clone occurred once. The rearrangement joins TRBV5-1 to TRBJ1-2; D may be TRBD1 (5 bases). The CDR3 sequence is 17 residues long. Germline assignment: CDR1 SGHRS and CDR2 YFSETQ. Trimming cost V 2 bases and J 2 bases, with 19 bases left between them. CDR3 amino acids: CASSLGVQGQLNYGYTF. Here the CDR3 DNA reads TGCGCCAGCAGCTTAGGAGTCCAGGGTCAATTAAACTATGGCTACACCTTC.

CDR3 bases: TGTGCCAGCAGCCCGGCCGGGGGAGGACAGACCCAGTACTTC. It yields the protein CASSPAGGGQTQYF. V usage is TRBV5-6 and J usage is TRBJ2-5; D may be TRBD2 (6 bases). This CDR3 is 14 amino acids long. The germline V and J ends were trimmed by 4 bases and 6 bases, with 16 bases remaining between them. Germline V lookup: CDR1 SGHDT, CDR2 YYEEEE.

The rearrangement uses TRBV4-2 and TRBJ2-1; 7 nucleotides match TRBD2. Trimming removed 0 bases from V and 0 bases from J; junction bases left unmatched: 5. CDR1 is LGHNA and CDR2 is YNFKEQ in the germline V gene. This CDR3 region has 17 residues. CDR3: CASSQDRLADSYNEQFF. In DNA form, the CDR3 reads TGTGCCAGCAGCCAAGATCGGCTAGCGGACTCCTACAATGAGCAGTTCTTC.

This clone was observed a few times. The V gene is TRBV5-1, the J gene TRBJ2-7; D perhaps matches TRBD2 (6 bases). This CDR3 has 13 residues. V was cut by 2 bases and J by 6 bases, with 12 bases left in between. Germline CDR1 reads SGHRS; CDR2 reads YFSETQ. The CDR3 here is CASSLAGPLEQYF. Here the CDR3 DNA reads TGCGCCAGCAGCTTAGCGGGCCCGCTCGAGCAGTACTTC.

The rearrangement joins TRBV5-4 to TRBJ2-3; tentative D call: TRBD2 (5 bases). Germline values: CDR1 SGHNT, CDR2 YYREEE (reference sequence). Deletions cut 1 base from V and 6 bases from J, with 12 bases between. This CDR3 region has 14 residues. The CDR3 loop is CASSLYLAADTQYF. The CDR3 DNA reads TGTGCCAGCAGCTTGTACCTAGCCGCGGATACGCAGTATTTT.

The chain joins TRBV7-2 to TRBJ2-3; no reliable D call. From germline, CDR1 is SGHTA and CDR2 FQGNSA. V shed 2 bases and J shed 1 base, with 10 bases lying between them. This CDR3 comprises 15 residues. The CDR3 region has the DNA TGTGCCAGCAGCTTATACTACGTCGGCACAGATACGCAGTATTTT. It codes for CASSLYYVGTDTQYF.

The DNA for the CDR3 is TGTGCCAGTAGTATAGGCCAGGGGGCGAAAAATAGCAATCAGCCCCAGCATTTT. This codes for CASSIGQGAKNSNQPQHF. The V and J genes are TRBV19 and TRBJ1-5; 8 bases map to TRBD1. The germline CDR1 and CDR2 sequences are LNHDA and SQIVND (reference sequence). Unmatched junction bases numbered 8, after V lost 1 base and J lost 0 bases. The CDR3 covers 18 residues. The full variable domain, in which reference TRBV19 and TRBJ1-5 provide the parts outside the CDR3, is DGGITQSPKYLFRKEGQNVTLSCEQNLNHDAMYWYRQDPGQGLRLIYYSQIVNDFQKGDIAEGYSVSREKKESFPLTVTSAQKNPTAFYLCASSIGQGAKNSNQPQHFGDGTRLSIL.

This chain joins TRBV28 and TRBJ2-1; 8 nucleotides agree with TRBD1. The CDR3 is 15 amino acids. V was clipped by 6 bases and J by 8 bases; unmatched bases: 12. CDR1 MDHEN and CDR2 SYDVKM come from the germline V gene. The CDR3 spells CASSSGRQGRHEQFF. The CDR3 DNA reads as TGTGCCAGCAGCTCGGGCAGACAGGGGCGGCATGAGCAGTTCTTC.

This clone was found a few times. V gene TRBV19 combines with J gene TRBJ2-7, with 9 positions matching TRBD2. V shed 5 bases, J shed 7 bases, and the junction held 9 bases outside the gene matches. Germline lookup yields CDR1 LNHDA and CDR2 SQIVND (reference sequence). This CDR3 has 14 amino acids. In nucleotides, the CDR3 is TGTGCCAGTAGTGGAATAGCGGGAGAGGGAGAGCAGTACTTC. This encodes CASSGIAGEGEQYF.